These 23 T cell receptor beta chains were sequenced from one sample in a study of CD8+ T cells in alopecia areata. In each case, RNA was isolated and then reverse transcribed into cDNA as the sequencing template. Sequenced by immunoSEQ multiplex PCR; TCRdb stores in-frame clones only, minus some. The top ten hold more than 1.5% of the sample, which has under 350,000 clones, over 45% seen once. Treatment: oral pan-JAK inhibitor, 5-10 mg twice daily. Sample: CD4+ T cells sorted from blood, taken at week 24, from a patient treated with tofacitinib. Receptors originate from a human donor with alopecia areata.

This sequence joins TRBV27 and TRBJ1-6, with 11 bases fitting TRBD1. This CDR3 is built from 18 residues. Germline V gene sequence: CDR1 MNHEY, CDR2 SMNVEV (reference sequence). J lost 9 bases, V lost 0 bases, and 10 bases had no gene match. The CDR3 sequence is CASSLSNRGGQGGSPLHF. The CDR3 DNA follows: TGTGCCAGCAGTTTATCGAATCGAGGGGGACAGGGGGGTTCACCCCTCCACTTT.

CDR3 residues: CAISSTGSSLFF. The DNA of the CDR3 is TGTGCCATCAGCTCGACAGGTTCTTCGCTGTTTTTT. The chain links TRBV10-3 to TRBJ1-4, with D maybe TRBD1 (6 bases). Trimming took 6 bases from V and 14 from J, leaving 16 bases between them. CDR1 and CDR2 (germline): ENHRY, SYGVKD. The length of the CDR3 is 12 residues.

This clone was counted a few times. The gene calls are TRBV2 and TRBJ1-4, with a weak D call TRBD1 (5 bases). CDR1 is SNHLY, CDR2 FYNNEI, per germline. This CDR3 has 16 amino acids. V lost 2 bases and J lost 8, with 18 bases in between. The CDR3 loop is CASSELSGTNGEKLFF. In DNA form, the CDR3 reads TGTGCCAGCAGTGAACTCTCCGGGACCAACGGGGAAAAACTGTTTTTT.

V and J are TRBV19 and TRBJ1-2; D might be TRBD1 (5 bases). CDR1 is LNHDA, CDR2 SQIVND, per germline (reference sequence). The CDR3 runs to 13 residues. V was trimmed by 7 bases and J by 7 bases, leaving 16 bases between them. CDR3 bases: TGTGCCAGTATCCCGGGGACGTCAGGTGGCTACACCTTC. Its protein is CASIPGTSGGYTF.

The CDR3 sequence is CASSLLGHTDTQYF. CDR3 nucleotides: TGTGCCAGCAGCCTGCTCGGGCACACAGATACGCAGTATTTT. The chain uses TRBV11-1 and TRBJ2-3, with D unresolved. With 5 bases removed from V and 2 bases from J, the gap between germline ends came to 11 bases. Germline V CDR1 and CDR2: SGHAT, FQDESV (reference sequence). This CDR3 is built from 14 residues.

Worth noting for this clone: Other DNA sequences of this sample code for an identical CDR3. The rearrangement links TRBV29-1 to TRBJ1-2; D not certain. Germline V gene lookup returns CDR1 SQVTM and CDR2 ANQGSEA. With 4 bases removed from V and 3 bases from J, the gap between germline ends came to 6 bases. The CDR3 length is 11 residues. CDR3 sequence (DNA): TGCAGCGTTGTAAGAGACTATGGCTACACCTTC. The encoded protein is CSVVRDYGYTF.

CDR3 sequence: CASSESNSQWETQYF. The CDR3 region has the DNA TGTGCCAGCAGTGAATCAAATTCACAGTGGGAGACCCAGTACTTC. The chain uses TRBV25-1 and TRBJ2-5; D gene ambiguous. The CDR3 is made up of 15 amino acids. Germline V gene data show CDR1 as MGHDK and CDR2 as SYGVNS. Trimming took off 1 base at V and 5 bases at J, with 14 bases between the two ends.

This clone turned up a few times. The rearrangement joins TRBV7-2 to TRBJ2-5, with D tentatively TRBD1 or TRBD2 (7 bases each). Per the germline V gene, CDR1 is SGHTA and CDR2 is FQGNSA. The CDR3 is 15 amino acids. V was pared by 5 bases and J by 4 bases, with 17 bases between. The CDR3 loop reads CASSSGTVLGETQYF. CDR3 sequence (DNA): TGTGCCAGCAGCAGCGGGACAGTACTAGGAGAGACCCAGTACTTC.

J is TRBJ1-5 and V is TRBV7-2, with D uncertain. Germline V gives CDR1 SGHTA, CDR2 FQGNSA. The CDR3 length is 15 residues. The V gene lost 2 bases and the J gene lost 1 base, with 9 bases spanning the gap. In DNA, the CDR3 is TGTGCCAGCAGCTTAAGTCCGGGGAGCAATCAGCCCCAGCATTTT. Translating gives CASSLSPGSNQPQHF.

This clone showed up just once. This chain uses TRBV4-2 with TRBJ2-5, with D unclear. The CDR3 has 15 amino acids. The germline V gene encodes CDR1 LGHNA and CDR2 YNFKEQ. V was trimmed by 1 base and J by 5 bases, leaving 14 bases between them. The CDR3 nucleotides are TGTGCCAGCAGCCAAGTCTATCAGGCACGGGAGACCCAGTACTTC. This sequence encodes CASSQVYQARETQYF.

The chain uses TRBV4-2 and TRBJ2-5; weak D call: TRBD2 (5 bases). Looked up from germline, CDR1 is LGHNA and CDR2 is YNFKEQ. V lost 4 bases and J 4 bases, leaving 16 bases between the germline ends. The CDR3 extends over 15 amino acids. CDR3 loop: CASSPPEGTGETQYF. CDR3 DNA sequence: TGTGCCAGCAGCCCCCCCGAGGGAACGGGAGAGACCCAGTACTTC.

The chain recombines TRBV15 with TRBJ1-2, with D uncertain. V was cut by 1 base and J by 1 base, with 7 bases left in between. In germline, CDR1 is LNHNV, CDR2 YYDKDF (reference sequence). CDR3 size: 14 residues. Here the CDR3 DNA reads TGTGCCACCAGCAGAGTCGGGAGTAACTATGGCTACACCTTC. It translates to CATSRVGSNYGYTF.

V is TRBV30 and J is TRBJ1-1; unclear D gene. Germline assignment: CDR1 GTSNPN and CDR2 SVGIG (reference sequence). The length of the CDR3 is 12 residues. The CDR3 DNA sequence: TGTGCGTATTCGCGGGAGATGAATACGGCTTTCTTT. Translated: CAYSREMNTAFF.

The chain couples TRBV5-1 to TRBJ2-3; D is uncertain. Germline loops: CDR1 SGHRS, CDR2 YFSETQ. The V end was cut by 0 bases, the J end by 0 bases, with 11 bases between. This CDR3 contains 16 residues. CDR3 nucleotide sequence: TGCGCCAGCAGCTTGGCGGTCGCGGCTAGCACAGATACGCAGTATTTT. Its protein product is CASSLAVAASTDTQYF.

The chain couples TRBV5-6 to TRBJ2-6; no definite D call. V lost 1 base and J lost 1, with 6 bases in between. The CDR3 extends over 15 amino acids. From germline, CDR1 is SGHDT and CDR2 YYEEEE. Here the CDR3 reads CASSLRHSGANVLTF. The CDR3 DNA reads as TGTGCCAGCAGCTTGCGTCATTCTGGGGCCAACGTCCTGACTTTC.

This clone was counted a few times. The CDR3 sequence: CASSLRDYYEQYF. The CDR3 DNA reads TGTGCCAGCAGTTTACGGGACTATTACGAGCAGTACTTC. The chain recombines TRBV28 with TRBJ2-7; 7 bases agree with TRBD2. This CDR3 has 13 amino acids. The V gene end was trimmed by 2 bases and the J gene end by 4 bases; junction bases not matched to a gene: 2. CDR1 and CDR2 (germline): MDHEN, SYDVKM. The whole variable domain, remainder taken from reference TRBV28 and TRBJ2-7, is DVKVTQSSRYLVKRTGEKVFLECVQDMDHENMFWYRQDPGLGLRLIYFSYDVKMKEKGDIPEGYSVSREKKERFSLILESASTNQTSMYLCASSLRDYYEQYFGPGTRLTVT.

This clone was counted a few times. The genes are TRBV30 and TRBJ1-2; a possible D gene is TRBD1 (5 bases). Trimming stripped 1 base from V and 8 bases from J, with 14 bases between. Germline V gene data show CDR1 as GTSNPN and CDR2 as SVGIG (reference sequence). The CDR3 spans 13 residues. The CDR3 region has the DNA TGTGCCTGGAGTGGACAGAACGGGGGAGGCTACACCTTC. It specifies CAWSGQNGGGYTF.

The rearrangement uses TRBV2 and TRBJ1-6, with 7 bases fitting TRBD1. The CDR3 has 16 amino acids. Germline V CDR1 and CDR2: SNHLY, FYNNEI. V lost 7 bases, J lost 7 bases, and 13 bases stayed unmatched. As DNA, the CDR3 is TGTGCCAGCATACTCATACCGGGACAGCTGAATTCACCCCTCCACTTT. It yields the protein CASILIPGQLNSPLHF.

The V call is TRBV9, the J call TRBJ2-7; possibly TRBD1 or TRBD2 for D (6 bases each). CDR1 SGDLS and CDR2 YYNGEE come from the germline V gene. The CDR3 spans 15 residues. V was clipped by 0 bases and J by 1 base, with 11 bases between them. This CDR3 is CASSVGGAKSYEQYF. The CDR3 bases are TGTGCCAGCAGCGTAGGGGGGGCTAAATCCTACGAGCAGTACTTC.

The V and J genes are TRBV4-2 and TRBJ2-1; D gene ambiguous. Trimming shortened V by 4 bases and J by 4 bases, and 8 bases separated the two germline ends. The germline CDR1 and CDR2 sequences are LGHNA and YNFKEQ. There are 13 residues in the CDR3. This chain's CDR3 is CASSRPPYNEQFF. Written as DNA, the CDR3 is TGTGCCAGCAGCCGACCCCCGTACAATGAGCAGTTCTTC.

The chain combines TRBV30 with TRBJ1-2; 8 bases are a match to TRBD1. The CDR3 totals 12 residues. Unmatched junction bases numbered 6, after V lost 8 bases and J lost 4 bases. Germline CDR1 reads GTSNPN; CDR2 reads SVGIG (reference sequence). CDR3 sequence: CAGRQGSYGYTF. The CDR3 bases are TGTGCCGGTCGACAGGGGAGCTATGGCTACACCTTC. Drawing the rest from reference TRBV30 and TRBJ1-2, the complete variable domain is SQTIHQWPATLVQPVGSPLSLECTVEGTSNPNLYWYRQAAGRGLQLLFYSVGIGQISSEVPQNLSASRPQDRQFILSSKKLLLSDSGFYLCAGRQGSYGYTFGSGTRLTVV.

The chain has TRBV4-2 and TRBJ2-5; D is undetermined. This CDR3 contains 13 residues. Per germline, CDR1 LGHNA and CDR2 YNFKEQ. V was cut by 5 bases and J by 7 bases, with 14 bases left in between. CDR3: CASSSSQFGTQYF. In DNA form, the CDR3 reads TGTGCCAGCAGCTCCTCGCAGTTCGGGACCCAGTACTTC.

Only a few counts were recorded for this clone. The V gene is TRBV7-8, the J gene TRBJ1-2, with D tentatively TRBD1 (5 bases). Germline V CDR1 and CDR2: SGHVS, FQNEAQ. CDR3 size: 14 residues. V lost 0 bases to trimming and J lost 4 bases, with 9 bases between them. In DNA form, the CDR3 reads TGTGCCAGCAGCTTAGCGCAGGGTCGCTATGGCTACACCTTC. It yields the protein CASSLAQGRYGYTF.